These 22 T cell receptor beta chains were sequenced from one sample in a study of human T cells and chemical hapten exposure. Indicated time point: patch test 1, 2 weeks after DPC sensitization. Described treatment: therapeutic diphenylcyclopropenone sensitization with weekly scalp DPC. Each CDR3 protein is one row after TCRdb ran MiXCR on the RACE reads. The profile covers 150,000 to 200,000 distinct CDR3 sequences, with about 14% appearing a single time and 1.7% taken by the ten largest. The source material was whole blood, sampled in connection with sensitization to the hapten diphenylcyclopropenone (DPC). Every receptor here comes from a woman between 25 and 40 years old with alopecia areata. Some clones in this sample may be carry-over from other donors' samples.

This clonotype was counted at least ten times. The chain employs TRBV29-1 and TRBJ2-4, with a tentative D call TRBD2 (5 bases). Germline-derived CDR1 and CDR2 are SQVTM and ANQGSEA. Trimming stripped 4 bases from V and 0 bases from J, with 7 bases between. This CDR3 has 13 residues. The CDR3 spells CSVAGLAKNIQYF. The CDR3, as DNA: TGCAGCGTTGCCGGACTAGCCAAAAACATTCAGTACTTC.

The rearrangement joins TRBV5-1 to TRBJ2-1, with D tentatively TRBD1 or TRBD2 (6 bases each). The CDR3 contains 14 residues. V gave up 1 base and J gave up 9 bases, with 14 bases separating them. Looked up from germline, CDR1 is SGHRS and CDR2 is YFSETQ. CDR3: CASSLRSGGLEQFF. The CDR3, as DNA: TGCGCCAGCAGCTTGAGGAGTGGGGGGCTTGAGCAGTTCTTC.

V and J are TRBV7-9 and TRBJ2-1; D unresolved. There are 13 residues in the CDR3. Germline CDR1 and CDR2: SEHNR and FQNEAQ (reference sequence). Between the trimmed V and J ends, which lost 3 bases and 5 bases, there was a span of 8 bases. Here the CDR3 reads CASSLGSNNEQFF. In DNA form, the CDR3 reads TGTGCCAGCAGCTTGGGCAGTAACAATGAGCAGTTCTTC.

For this clonotype: The junction departs from the called germline gene at one end, perhaps through a read error. The V gene is TRBV6-5, the J gene TRBJ2-7; 7 bases agree with TRBD1. The germline V gene has CDR1 MNHEY and CDR2 SVGAGI. There are 12 residues in the CDR3. The CDR3 DNA follows: TGTGCCAGCAGTCAACCCGGGACAGCGAGTTCGTTC. Translated, it gives CASSQPGTASSF.

At least ten counts were recorded for this clonotype. This sequence joins TRBV21-1 and TRBJ1-1; TRBD1 is the table's D call and was not checked against the DNA. TRBV21-1 is deemed a pseudogene. This CDR3 has 13 amino acids. CDR3 bases: TGTGCCAGCAGCAAAGAACAGGGTACTGAAGCTTTCTTT. Its translation: CASSKEQGTEAFF.

This chain uses TRBV6-1 with TRBJ1-2; D gene unclear. CDR1 MNHNS and CDR2 SASEGT come from the germline V gene. The CDR3 runs 12 residues. The V end was cut by 2 bases, the J end by 8 bases, with 9 bases between. CDR3 sequence reads: CASSETERGYTF. The CDR3 DNA sequence: TGTGCCAGCAGTGAAACAGAAAGGGGCTACACCTTC.

CDR3 in amino acids: CASSWDSGVNTDTQYF. CDR3 DNA sequence: TGTGCCAGCAGCTGGGACTCGGGGGTAAACACAGATACGCAGTATTTT. The J gene is TRBJ2-3, the V gene TRBV6-6, with a possible D match to TRBD2 (6 bases). CDR1 MNHNY and CDR2 SVGAGI come from the germline V gene (reference sequence). The CDR3 totals 16 residues. The V gene lost 6 bases and the J gene lost 2 bases, with 18 bases spanning the gap.

This clonotype was counted many times. V is TRBV5-1 and J is TRBJ1-6; TRBD1 agrees at 9 bases. From germline, CDR1 is SGHRS and CDR2 YFSETQ. V dropped 4 bases and J dropped 8; count of bases not matched to a gene: 10. The CDR3 runs to 16 residues. The CDR3 DNA reads as TGCGCCAGCAGCCCTCGGACAGGGGAGGCTGATTCACCCCTCCACTTT. Translated: CASSPRTGEADSPLHF.

The genes are TRBV2 and TRBJ2-2, with 8 bases identical to TRBD2. The junction had 3 bases not matched to a gene; V was cut back by 6 bases and J by 6 bases. This CDR3 has 13 residues. The germline V gene encodes CDR1 SNHLY and CDR2 FYNNEI. The CDR3 coding sequence is TGTGCCAGCAGGGGACTAGAGGCCGGGGAGCTGTTTTTT. This codes for CASRGLEAGELFF.

This clonotype has ten or more counts. The chain employs TRBV6-2 or TRBV6-3 and TRBJ2-1; 10 nucleotides align to TRBD2. With V trimmed by 3 bases and J by 1 base, 9 bases remained unmatched. Germline CDR1 is MNHEY and CDR2 is SVGEGT. The CDR3 runs to 18 residues. The DNA of the CDR3 is TGTGCCAGCAGTTATACTAGCGGGGTGGGATTGTCCTACAATGAGCAGTTCTTC. Translating it yields CASSYTSGVGLSYNEQFF.

For the CDR3, the DNA is TGTGCCAGCAGCCGAGTAGGTGTGGATACGCAGTATTTT. It specifies CASSRVGVDTQYF. The chain combines TRBV7-2 with TRBJ2-3, with D hard to call. Germline CDR1 and CDR2: SGHTA and FQGNSA. V was trimmed by 5 bases and J by 6 bases, leaving 12 bases between them. CDR3 size: 13 residues.

The genes are TRBV21-1 and TRBJ1-5; TRBD1, the D gene given by the table, was not confirmed from the DNA. TRBV21-1 is a listed pseudogene. CDR3 length equals 14 residues. The CDR3, as DNA: TGTGCCAGCAGCAACAGGGACAGATATCAGCCCCAGCATTTT. It codes for CASSNRDRYQPQHF.

This clonotype was detected ten times or more. This chain joins TRBV6-5 and TRBJ1-3, with 7 bases lining up with TRBD1. Germline V gene sequence: CDR1 MNHEY, CDR2 SVGAGI. The CDR3 is made up of 15 amino acids. J was trimmed by 3 bases and V by 4 bases; bases with no gene match: 6. The DNA for the CDR3 is TGTGCCAGCAGTTTACAGGGGTTGAATGGAAACACCATATATTTT. Amino acid sequence: CASSLQGLNGNTIYF.

Comment on this clonotype: A read error is likely, as this CDR3 ends without the conserved phenylalanine or tryptophan. V is TRBV29-1 and J is TRBJ1-3, with D unresolved. Per the germline V gene, CDR1 is SQVTM and CDR2 is ANQGSEA. V dropped 3 bases and J dropped 1 base, with 1 base sitting between them. The CDR3 has 11 residues. The CDR3 sequence: CSVDSGNTIYL. The CDR3 nucleotides are TGCAGCGTTGATTCTGGAAACACCATATATCTT.

This chain joins TRBV28 and TRBJ1-1; D perhaps matches TRBD1 (5 bases). V shed 6 bases and J shed 3 bases, with 11 bases lying between them. The CDR3 consists of 13 residues. Germline CDR1 MDHEN, CDR2 SYDVKM. CDR3 in amino acids: CASSGTPDTEAFF. CDR3 nucleotides: TGTGCCAGCAGCGGGACGCCGGACACTGAAGCTTTCTTT.

This rearrangement joins TRBV20-1 to TRBJ2-1; D remains unclear. Trimming pared 3 bases from V and 5 bases from J, leaving 8 bases between. The CDR3 has 12 residues. CDR1 is DFQATT and CDR2 is SNEGSKA in the germline V gene (reference sequence). The CDR3: CSASGSHNEQFF. CDR3 DNA sequence: TGCAGTGCTAGTGGCTCTCACAATGAGCAGTTCTTC.

This clonotype appeared many times. The V gene is TRBV20-1, the J gene TRBJ2-7; weak D call: TRBD2 (6 bases). The CDR3 totals 14 residues. Deletions cut 5 bases from V and 4 bases from J, with 18 bases between. Looked up from germline, CDR1 is DFQATT and CDR2 is SNEGSKA (reference sequence). For the CDR3, the DNA is TGCAGTGCTTTACACACGGGACTTTTATACGAGCAGTACTTC. Translation: CSALHTGLLYEQYF.

The V call is TRBV7-9, the J call TRBJ2-5, with 7 bases that match TRBD1. The J segment lost 9 bases and the V segment lost 4 bases, leaving 8 bases of the junction unmatched. Germline CDR1 and CDR2: SEHNR and FQNEAQ (reference sequence). The length of the CDR3 is 13 residues. The CDR3 spells CASSSGQDGAQYF. CDR3 sequence (DNA): TGTGCCAGCAGCTCAGGACAGGACGGGGCCCAGTACTTC.

The chain combines TRBV11-3 with TRBJ2-7; TRBD2 agrees at 7 bases. The V gene's germline CDR1 is SGHNT and CDR2 YENEEA. The CDR3 spans 14 residues. Trimming removed 5 bases from V and 0 bases from J; junction bases left unmatched: 4. Here the CDR3 reads CASSESGTSYEQYF. The CDR3 DNA reads TGTGCCAGCAGCGAGAGCGGGACCTCCTACGAGCAGTACTTC. The entire variable domain, with the rest obtained from reference TRBV11-3 and TRBJ2-7, is as follows: EAGVVQSPRYKIIEKKQPVAFWCNPISGHNTLYWYLQNLGQGPELLIRYENEEAVDDSQLPKDRFSAERLKGVDSTLKIQPAELGDSAVYLCASSESGTSYEQYFGPGTRLTVT.

This clonotype was seen at least ten times. CDR3 in amino acids: CASSLLGTGATEAFF. The CDR3 DNA reads as TGTGCCAGCAGCCTCCTTGGTACAGGGGCCACTGAAGCTTTCTTT. The J gene is TRBJ1-1, the V gene TRBV14; 7 bases are shared with TRBD1. The J segment lost 4 bases and the V segment lost 4 bases, leaving 9 bases of the junction unmatched. The CDR3 is 15 amino acids. Germline CDR1 and CDR2: SGHDN and FVKESK.

Many counts were recorded for this clonotype. The genes are TRBV28 and TRBJ2-7, with D possibly TRBD2 on 7 matching bases. The V and J ends lost 1 base and 3 bases respectively, with 22 bases between them. The CDR3 spans 18 residues. The V gene's germline CDR1 is MDHEN and CDR2 SYDVKM. This CDR3 is CASSLYSPGGPSSYEQYF. In DNA, the CDR3 is TGTGCCAGCAGTTTATACAGTCCGGGGGGCCCCTCTAGCTACGAGCAGTACTTC.

The table lists this clonotype with a few counts. The V gene is TRBV29-1, the J gene TRBJ2-1; possibly TRBD2 for D (6 bases). The germline CDR1 and CDR2 sequences are SQVTM and ANQGSEA. V was trimmed by 3 bases and J by 2 bases, leaving 14 bases between them. The CDR3 contains 15 residues. CDR3 in DNA: TGCAGCGTTGATACGGGGGAACAGCCCTACAATGAGCAGTTCTTC. Its translation is CSVDTGEQPYNEQFF.